These 5 T cell receptor beta chains share one sample of origin, sequenced in a study of blood T cell repertoires in COVID-19. Method: immunoSEQ multiplex PCR; TCRdb's copy keeps in-frame clones and lacks some. The sample has 200,000 to 250,000 clones, about 85% seen once; the top ten hold roughly 2.8%. Source material: peripheral blood. These receptors were obtained from a man aged 45-65 years who had recovered from COVID-19.

This chain connects TRBV5-5 to TRBJ1-5; TRBD1 matches 8 bases. The CDR3 consists of 13 residues. The germline CDR1 and CDR2 sequences are SGHKS and YYEKEE (reference sequence). Trimming cost V 4 bases and J 7 bases; bases outside gene matches: 4. CDR3 DNA: TGTGCCAGCAGCAACCCAGGGGGCCAGCCCCAGCATTTT. It codes for CASSNPGGQPQHF.

The chain joins TRBV2 to TRBJ2-5; 8 bases line up with TRBD1. Germline assignment: CDR1 SNHLY and CDR2 FYNNEI. The trim removed 4 bases at V and 5 bases at J, leaving 6 bases unmatched. The CDR3 sequence is 14 residues long. The CDR3 sequence: CASSAQGARETQYF. DNA of the CDR3: TGTGCCAGCAGTGCGCAGGGGGCGAGGGAGACCCAGTACTTC. The whole variable domain, remainder taken from reference TRBV2 and TRBJ2-5, is EPEVTQTPSHQVTQMGQEVILRCVPISNHLYFYWYRQILGQKVEFLVSFYNNEISEKSEIFDDQFSVERPDGSNFTLKIRSTKLEDSAMYFCASSAQGARETQYFGPGTRLLVL.

The chain has TRBV18 and TRBJ2-7, with 10 bases fitting TRBD1. The ends lost 5 bases at V and 2 bases at J; junction bases unmatched: 9. Germline CDR1 is KGHSH and CDR2 is LQKENI. The CDR3 consists of 16 residues. This chain's CDR3 is CASSSRQGADTYEQYF. CDR3 coding DNA: TGTGCCAGCTCAAGTAGACAGGGGGCTGATACCTACGAGCAGTACTTC.

J is TRBJ2-7 and V is TRBV30; 7 nucleotides match TRBD2. This CDR3 region has 14 residues. Per the germline V gene, CDR1 is GTSNPN and CDR2 is SVGIG (reference sequence). Losses at the gene ends were 4 bases for V and 5 bases for J; bases not matched to a gene: 11. In DNA form, the CDR3 reads TGTGCCTGGATGATAGGAGCGGGAACCCACGAGCAGTACTTC. The encoded protein is CAWMIGAGTHEQYF. Full variable domain (rest looked up from reference TRBV30 and TRBJ2-7): SQTIHQWPATLVQPVGSPLSLECTVEGTSNPNLYWYRQAAGRGLQLLFYSVGIGQISSEVPQNLSASRPQDRQFILSSKKLLLSDSGFYLCAWMIGAGTHEQYFGPGTRLTVT.

As to this clone: At one boundary the junction diverges from the germline segment, which might be a read error. The chain couples TRBV29-1 to TRBJ2-5; 10 bases agree with TRBD2. Germline V CDR1 and CDR2: SQVTM, ANQGSEA. This CDR3 has 13 residues. CDR3 in amino acids: CSVEAGGVETQYF. The CDR3 DNA sequence: TGCAGCGTGGAAGCGGGAGGGGTAGAGACCCAGTACTTC.